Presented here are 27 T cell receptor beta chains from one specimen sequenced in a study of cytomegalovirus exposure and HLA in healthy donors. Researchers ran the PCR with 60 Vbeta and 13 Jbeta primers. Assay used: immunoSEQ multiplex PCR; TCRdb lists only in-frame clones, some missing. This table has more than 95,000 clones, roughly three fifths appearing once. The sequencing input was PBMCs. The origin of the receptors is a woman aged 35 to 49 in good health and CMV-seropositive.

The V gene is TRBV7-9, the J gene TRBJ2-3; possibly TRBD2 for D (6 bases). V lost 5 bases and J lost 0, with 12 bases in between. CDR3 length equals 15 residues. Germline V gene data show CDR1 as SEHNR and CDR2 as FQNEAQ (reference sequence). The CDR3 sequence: CASSRGRGSTDTQYF. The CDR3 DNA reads TGTGCCAGCAGCCGGGGACGGGGGAGCACAGATACGCAGTATTTT. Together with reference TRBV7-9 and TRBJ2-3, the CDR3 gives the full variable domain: DTGVSQNPRHKITKRGQNVTFRCDPISEHNRLYWYRQTLGQGPEFLTYFQNEAQLEKSRLLSDRFSAERPKGSFSTLEIQRTEQGDSAMYLCASSRGRGSTDTQYFGPGTRLTVL.

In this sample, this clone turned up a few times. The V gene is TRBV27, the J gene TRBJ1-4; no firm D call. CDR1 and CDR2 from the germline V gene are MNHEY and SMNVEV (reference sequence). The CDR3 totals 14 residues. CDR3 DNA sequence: TGTGCTCCCCGGAGGCCGTCAGTGGTAGAAAAACTGTTTTTT. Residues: CAPRRPSVVEKLFF.

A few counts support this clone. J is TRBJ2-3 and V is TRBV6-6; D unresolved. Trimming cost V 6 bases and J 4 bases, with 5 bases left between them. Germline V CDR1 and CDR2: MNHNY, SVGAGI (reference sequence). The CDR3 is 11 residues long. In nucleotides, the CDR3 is TGTGCCAGCAGGAGGTCAGATACGCAGTATTTT. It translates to CASRRSDTQYF.

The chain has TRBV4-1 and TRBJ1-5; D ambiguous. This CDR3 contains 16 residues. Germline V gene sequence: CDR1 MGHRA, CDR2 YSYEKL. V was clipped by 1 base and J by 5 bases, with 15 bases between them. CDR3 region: CASSQGVRNPHQPQHF. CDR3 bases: TGCGCCAGCAGCCAAGGTGTCAGGAACCCCCATCAGCCCCAGCATTTT.

CDR3 loop: CASGTELNTEAFF. The CDR3 coding sequence is TGTGCCAGTGGGACAGAGCTGAACACTGAAGCTTTCTTT. This chain links TRBV19 with TRBJ1-1, with 7 nucleotides matching TRBD1. Looked up from germline, CDR1 is LNHDA and CDR2 is SQIVND (reference sequence). J was trimmed by 0 bases and V by 8 bases; bases with no gene match: 3. The CDR3 consists of 13 residues. Full variable domain (remainder filled in from reference TRBV19 and TRBJ1-1): DGGITQSPKYLFRKEGQNVTLSCEQNLNHDAMYWYRQDPGQGLRLIYYSQIVNDFQKGDIAEGYSVSREKKESFPLTVTSAQKNPTAFYLCASGTELNTEAFFGQGTRLTVV.

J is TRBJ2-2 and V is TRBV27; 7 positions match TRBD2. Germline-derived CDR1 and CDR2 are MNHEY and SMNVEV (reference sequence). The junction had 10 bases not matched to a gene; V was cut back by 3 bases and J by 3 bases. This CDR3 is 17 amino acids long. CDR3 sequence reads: CASSFSGRGVYTGELFF. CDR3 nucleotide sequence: TGTGCCAGCAGTTTCTCCGGTCGGGGGGTTTACACCGGGGAGCTGTTTTTT.

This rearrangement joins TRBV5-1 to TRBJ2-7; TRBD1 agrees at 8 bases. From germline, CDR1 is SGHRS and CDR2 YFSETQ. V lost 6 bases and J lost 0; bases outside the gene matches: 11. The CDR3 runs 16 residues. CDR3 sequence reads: CASTLWGQENSYEQYF. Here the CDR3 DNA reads TGCGCCAGCACCCTTTGGGGACAGGAGAACTCCTACGAGCAGTACTTC.

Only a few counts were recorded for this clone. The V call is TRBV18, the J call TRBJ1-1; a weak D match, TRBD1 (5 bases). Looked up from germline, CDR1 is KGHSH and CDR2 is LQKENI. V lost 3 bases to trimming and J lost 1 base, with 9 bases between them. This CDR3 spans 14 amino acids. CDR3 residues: CASSPGGANTEAFF. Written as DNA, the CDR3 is TGTGCCAGCTCACCGGGTGGGGCGAACACTGAAGCTTTCTTT.

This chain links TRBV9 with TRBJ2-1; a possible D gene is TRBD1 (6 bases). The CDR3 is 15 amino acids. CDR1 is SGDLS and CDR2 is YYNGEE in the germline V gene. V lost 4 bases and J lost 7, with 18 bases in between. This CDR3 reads CASSSPQGTGNEQFF. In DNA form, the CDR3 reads TGTGCCAGCAGCTCTCCTCAGGGGACGGGGAATGAGCAGTTCTTC.

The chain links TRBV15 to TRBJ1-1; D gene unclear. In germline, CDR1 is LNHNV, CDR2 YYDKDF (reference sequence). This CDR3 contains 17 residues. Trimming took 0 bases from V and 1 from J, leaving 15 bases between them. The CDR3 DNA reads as TGTGCCACCAGCAGAGATGTTGTGGGCTTATGGAACACTGAAGCTTTCTTT. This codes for CATSRDVVGLWNTEAFF.

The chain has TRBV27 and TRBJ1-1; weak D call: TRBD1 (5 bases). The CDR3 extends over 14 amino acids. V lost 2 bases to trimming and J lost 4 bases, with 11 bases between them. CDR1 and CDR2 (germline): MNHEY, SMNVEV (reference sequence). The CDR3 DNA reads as TGTGCCAGCAGTTTAGGCGTCGGGGGCACTGAAGCTTTCTTT. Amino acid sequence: CASSLGVGGTEAFF.

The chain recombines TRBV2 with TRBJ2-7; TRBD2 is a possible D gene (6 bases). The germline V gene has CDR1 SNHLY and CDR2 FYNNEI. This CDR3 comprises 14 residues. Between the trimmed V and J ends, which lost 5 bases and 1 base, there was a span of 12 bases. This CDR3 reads CASSIGRGSYEQYF. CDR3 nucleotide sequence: TGTGCCAGCAGTATCGGGCGGGGATCCTACGAGCAGTACTTC.

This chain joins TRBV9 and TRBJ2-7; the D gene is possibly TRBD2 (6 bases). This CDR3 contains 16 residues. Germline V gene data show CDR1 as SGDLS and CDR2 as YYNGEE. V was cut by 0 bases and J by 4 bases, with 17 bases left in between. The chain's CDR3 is CASSVGQRAFGYEQYF. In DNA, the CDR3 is TGTGCCAGCAGCGTAGGTCAGCGGGCATTTGGGTACGAGCAGTACTTC. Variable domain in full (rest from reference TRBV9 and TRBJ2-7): DSGVTQTPKHLITATGQRVTLRCSPRSGDLSVYWYQQSLDQGLQFLIQYYNGEERAKGNILERFSAQQFPDLHSELNLSSLELGDSALYFCASSVGQRAFGYEQYFGPGTRLTVT.

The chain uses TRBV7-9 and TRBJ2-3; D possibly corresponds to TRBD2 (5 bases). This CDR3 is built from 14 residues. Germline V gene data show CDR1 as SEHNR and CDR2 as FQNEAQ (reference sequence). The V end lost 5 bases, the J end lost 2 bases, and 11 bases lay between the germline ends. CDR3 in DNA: TGTGCCAGCAGCCGCAGCGGAAACACAGATACGCAGTATTTT. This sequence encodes CASSRSGNTDTQYF.

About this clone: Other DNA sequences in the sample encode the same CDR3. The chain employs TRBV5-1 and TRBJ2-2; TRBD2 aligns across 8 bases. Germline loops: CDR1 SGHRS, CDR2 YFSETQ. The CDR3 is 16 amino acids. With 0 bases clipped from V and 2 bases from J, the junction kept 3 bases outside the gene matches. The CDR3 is CASSLEVAGNTGELFF. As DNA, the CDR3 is TGCGCCAGCAGCTTGGAGGTAGCGGGAAACACCGGGGAGCTGTTTTTT. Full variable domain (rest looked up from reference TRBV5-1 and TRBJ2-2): KAGVTQTPRYLIKTRGQQVTLSCSPISGHRSVSWYQQTPGQGLQFLFEYFSETQRNKGNFPGRFSGRQFSNSRSEMNVSTLELGDSALYLCASSLEVAGNTGELFFGEGSRLTVL.

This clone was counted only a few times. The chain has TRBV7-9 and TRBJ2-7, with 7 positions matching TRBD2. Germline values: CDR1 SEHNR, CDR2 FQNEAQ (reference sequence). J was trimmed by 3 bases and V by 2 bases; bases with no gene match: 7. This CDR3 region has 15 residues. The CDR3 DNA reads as TGTGCCAGCAGCTTAACGGGGAGGGGTGGCTACGAGCAGTACTTC. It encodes CASSLTGRGGYEQYF.

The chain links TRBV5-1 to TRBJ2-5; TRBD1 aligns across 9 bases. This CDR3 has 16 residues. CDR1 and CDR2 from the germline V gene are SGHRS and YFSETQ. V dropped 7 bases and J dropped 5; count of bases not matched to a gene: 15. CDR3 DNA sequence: TGCGCCAGCGGTCTCCCGGGACAGGGTATGGTGGAGACCCAGTACTTC. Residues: CASGLPGQGMVETQYF.

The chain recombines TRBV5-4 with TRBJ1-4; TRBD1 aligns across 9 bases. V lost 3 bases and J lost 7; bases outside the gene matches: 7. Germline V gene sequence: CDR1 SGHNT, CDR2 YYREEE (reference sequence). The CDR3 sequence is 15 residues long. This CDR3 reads CASSSTGGVGEKLFF. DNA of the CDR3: TGTGCCAGCAGCTCTACAGGGGGCGTTGGTGAAAAACTGTTTTTT.

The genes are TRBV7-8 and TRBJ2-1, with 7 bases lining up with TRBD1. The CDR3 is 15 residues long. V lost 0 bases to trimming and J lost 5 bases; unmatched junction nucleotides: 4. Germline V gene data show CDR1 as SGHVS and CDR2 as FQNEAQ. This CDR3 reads CASSLAGQRNNEQFF. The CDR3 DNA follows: TGTGCCAGCAGCTTAGCGGGACAGCGGAACAATGAGCAGTTCTTC.

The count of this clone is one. In DNA, the CDR3 is TGCGCCAGCAGCCAACTCAGGGGTCCCAATCAGCCCCAGCATTTT. Translated: CASSQLRGPNQPQHF. The chain uses TRBV4-1 and TRBJ1-5; maybe TRBD1 (6 bases). Germline V gives CDR1 MGHRA, CDR2 YSYEKL. With 2 bases removed from V and 3 bases from J, the gap between germline ends came to 11 bases. This CDR3 comprises 15 residues.

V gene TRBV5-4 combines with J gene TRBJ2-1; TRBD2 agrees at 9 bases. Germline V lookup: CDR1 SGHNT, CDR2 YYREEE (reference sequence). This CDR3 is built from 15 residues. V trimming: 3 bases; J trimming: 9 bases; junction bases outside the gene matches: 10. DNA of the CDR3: TGTGCCAGCAGCTCCGGACTGGGCGGGAGGGGTGAGCAGTTCTTC. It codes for CASSSGLGGRGEQFF. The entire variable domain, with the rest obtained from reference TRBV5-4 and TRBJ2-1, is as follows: ETGVTQSPTHLIKTRGQQVTLRCSSQSGHNTVSWYQQALGQGPQFIFQYYREEENGRGNFPPRFSGLQFPNYSSELNVNALELDDSALYLCASSSGLGGRGEQFFGPGTRLTVL.

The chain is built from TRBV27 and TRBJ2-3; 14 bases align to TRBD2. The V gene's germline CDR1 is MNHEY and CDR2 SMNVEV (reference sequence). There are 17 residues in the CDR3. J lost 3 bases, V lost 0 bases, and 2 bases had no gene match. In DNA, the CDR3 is TGTGCCAGCAGTTTATCGGGACTAGCGGGAGCAACAGATACGCAGTATTTT. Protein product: CASSLSGLAGATDTQYF.

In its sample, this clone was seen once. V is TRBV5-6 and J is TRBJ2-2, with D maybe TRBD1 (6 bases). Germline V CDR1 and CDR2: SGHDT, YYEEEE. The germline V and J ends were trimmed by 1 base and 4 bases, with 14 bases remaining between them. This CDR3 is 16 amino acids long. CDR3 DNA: TGTGCCAGCAGCTTGTTGGCAGGGGTTAGCACCGGGGAGCTGTTTTTT. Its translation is CASSLLAGVSTGELFF. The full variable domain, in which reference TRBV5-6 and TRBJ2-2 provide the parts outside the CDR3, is DAGVTQSPTHLIKTRGQQVTLRCSPKSGHDTVSWYQQALGQGPQFIFQYYEEEERQRGNFPDRFSGHQFPNYSSELNVNALLLGDSALYLCASSLLAGVSTGELFFGEGSRLTVL.

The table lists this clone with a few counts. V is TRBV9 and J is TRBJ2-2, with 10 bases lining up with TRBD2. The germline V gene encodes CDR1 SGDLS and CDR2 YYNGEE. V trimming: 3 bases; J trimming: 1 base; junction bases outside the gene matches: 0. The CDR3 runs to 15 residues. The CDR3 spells CASSGTSGNTGELFF. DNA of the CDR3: TGTGCCAGCAGCGGGACTAGCGGGAACACCGGGGAGCTGTTTTTT. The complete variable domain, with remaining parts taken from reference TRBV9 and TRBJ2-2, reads DSGVTQTPKHLITATGQRVTLRCSPRSGDLSVYWYQQSLDQGLQFLIQYYNGEERAKGNILERFSAQQFPDLHSELNLSSLELGDSALYFCASSGTSGNTGELFFGEGSRLTVL.

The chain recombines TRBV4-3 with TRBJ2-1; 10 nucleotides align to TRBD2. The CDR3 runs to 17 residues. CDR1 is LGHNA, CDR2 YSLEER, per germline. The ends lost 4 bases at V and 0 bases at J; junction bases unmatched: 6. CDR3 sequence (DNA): TGCGCCAGCAGCCTAGGACTAGCGGCTTTCTCCTACAATGAGCAGTTCTTC. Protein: CASSLGLAAFSYNEQFF.

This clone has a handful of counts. The CDR3 DNA follows: TGTGCCAGCAGTGAATCCAGGCTAGCGGGGGCCCAAGAGACCCAGTACTTC. This gives the protein CASSESRLAGAQETQYF. This rearrangement joins TRBV6-1 to TRBJ2-5; the match to TRBD2 covers 10 bases. The CDR3 contains 17 residues. Germline V gene sequence: CDR1 MNHNS, CDR2 SASEGT. V trimming: 2 bases; J trimming: 1 base; junction bases outside the gene matches: 7.

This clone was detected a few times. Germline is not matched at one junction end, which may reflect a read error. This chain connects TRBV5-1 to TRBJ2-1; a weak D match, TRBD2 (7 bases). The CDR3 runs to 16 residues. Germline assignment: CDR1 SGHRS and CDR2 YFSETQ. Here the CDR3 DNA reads TGCGCCAGCAGCTTGGGTGGGGGGGCGTCCTACAATGAGCAGATCTTC. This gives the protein CASSLGGGASYNEQIF.